These 23 T cell receptor beta chains were sequenced from one sample in a study of OX40 agonist ivuxolimab in advanced cancers. Sequencing used immunoSEQ multiplex PCR; TCRdb keeps in-frame clones, though not all of them. Among about 100,000 clones listed, approximately 94% were seen once. Sequencing was performed on CD4+ or CD8+ T cells sorted from blood, taken in a trial of the OX40 agonist ivuxolimab. The receptors were gathered from an adult with an advanced solid tumor such as melanoma, head and neck, liver or kidney cancer.

The rearrangement uses TRBV6-6 and TRBJ2-1; D is ambiguous. The CDR3 loop spans 12 amino acids. Germline CDR1 and CDR2: MNHNY and SVGAGI (reference sequence). V was trimmed by 2 bases and J by 9 bases, leaving 8 bases between them. CDR3 DNA: TGTGCCAGCAGTTACGGTGTGAGTGAGCAGTTCTTC. This translates into CASSYGVSEQFF.

The rearrangement links TRBV29-1 to TRBJ2-3; D is undetermined. V lost 3 bases and J 2 bases, leaving 12 bases between the germline ends. CDR1 is SQVTM and CDR2 is ANQGSEA in the germline V gene. The CDR3 sequence is 14 residues long. CDR3 coding DNA: TGCAGCGTTGATAGCCCCCAGGTCACAGATACGCAGTATTTT. This translates into CSVDSPQVTDTQYF.

The V gene is TRBV28, the J gene TRBJ1-4; D perhaps matches TRBD1 (5 bases). V lost 4 bases and J 8 bases, leaving 29 bases between the germline ends. The V gene's germline CDR1 is MDHEN and CDR2 SYDVKM. This CDR3 comprises 19 residues. The DNA of the CDR3 is TGTGCCAGCAGTTCCCCAAGCCGTCCCCGGGACCTCAGAGGGGAAAAACTGTTTTTT. Translated, it gives CASSSPSRPRDLRGEKLFF. The whole variable domain, remainder taken from reference TRBV28 and TRBJ1-4, is DVKVTQSSRYLVKRTGEKVFLECVQDMDHENMFWYRQDPGLGLRLIYFSYDVKMKEKGDIPEGYSVSREKKERFSLILESASTNQTSMYLCASSSPSRPRDLRGEKLFFGSGTQLSVL.

The chain combines TRBV27 with TRBJ1-5; D is perhaps TRBD1 (6 bases). Germline V gene sequence: CDR1 MNHEY, CDR2 SMNVEV (reference sequence). CDR3 length: 15 amino acids. V was shortened by 5 bases and J by 11 bases, with 22 bases between the two germline ends. CDR3 bases: TGTGCCAGCAGTGACTACAAGGGGGGGAAGGGGGCCCAGCATTTT. It is translated as CASSDYKGGKGAQHF.

The chain employs TRBV5-6 and TRBJ2-3; maybe TRBD2 (5 bases). From germline, CDR1 is SGHDT and CDR2 YYEEEE. The ends were cut back, 3 bases at V and 0 bases at J, with 8 bases in the middle. The CDR3 sequence is 14 residues long. CDR3 residues: CASSSGLSTDTQYF. CDR3 nucleotides: TGTGCCAGCAGCTCGGGATTGAGCACAGATACGCAGTATTTT. The complete variable domain, with remaining parts taken from reference TRBV5-6 and TRBJ2-3, reads DAGVTQSPTHLIKTRGQQVTLRCSPKSGHDTVSWYQQALGQGPQFIFQYYEEEERQRGNFPDRFSGHQFPNYSSELNVNALLLGDSALYLCASSSGLSTDTQYFGPGTRLTVL.

CDR3 sequence reads: CASSGTRSLYQETQYF. CDR3 coding DNA: TGTGCCAGCAGCGGGACTAGGTCCCTGTACCAAGAGACCCAGTACTTC. V usage is TRBV7-9 and J usage is TRBJ2-5, with 8 bases that match TRBD2. Germline CDR1 is SEHNR and CDR2 is FQNEAQ (reference sequence). The CDR3 spans 16 residues. V shed 5 bases and J 0 bases; nucleotides not matched to a gene: 8.

The rearrangement uses TRBV6-5 and TRBJ2-7; no definite D call. V was pared by 4 bases and J by 2 bases, with 9 bases between. Germline CDR1 reads MNHEY; CDR2 reads SVGAGI. This CDR3 has 13 amino acids. The CDR3 DNA follows: TGTGCCAGCAGTTCGGACCGAGCCTACGAGCAGTACTTC. Protein sequence: CASSSDRAYEQYF.

The rearrangement links TRBV18 to TRBJ2-1; possible D gene TRBD1, 5 bases. This CDR3 spans 16 amino acids. Looked up from germline, CDR1 is KGHSH and CDR2 is LQKENI. V shed 3 bases and J shed 2 bases, with 14 bases lying between them. This CDR3 reads CASSPGLQGTYNEQFF. Here the CDR3 DNA reads TGTGCCAGCTCACCCGGTTTGCAGGGCACCTACAATGAGCAGTTCTTC. Supplemented by reference TRBV18 and TRBJ2-1, the full variable domain reads NAGVMQNPRHLVRRRGQEARLRCSPMKGHSHVYWYRQLPEEGLKFMVYLQKENIIDESGMPKERFSAEFPKEGPSILRIQQVVRGDSAAYFCASSPGLQGTYNEQFFGPGTRLTVL.

The V and J genes are TRBV14 and TRBJ2-7, with a weak D call TRBD2 (5 bases). The CDR3 contains 12 residues. Germline values: CDR1 SGHDN, CDR2 FVKESK. Trimming pared 4 bases from V and 4 bases from J, leaving 8 bases between. CDR3 coding DNA: TGTGCCAGCAGCCTTGGCGGGTACGAGCAGTACTTC. It encodes CASSLGGYEQYF.

The rearrangement links TRBV28 to TRBJ1-2, with a weak D call TRBD1 (5 bases). Trimming removed 5 bases at V and 0 bases at J, with 10 bases between. The V gene's germline CDR1 is MDHEN and CDR2 SYDVKM. The CDR3 covers 14 residues. DNA of the CDR3: TGTGCCAGCAGTCCTAGCAGGGCTAACTATGGCTACACCTTC. Amino acid sequence: CASSPSRANYGYTF.

The V gene is TRBV5-1, the J gene TRBJ2-5, with TRBD1 matching 9 bases. The CDR3 loop spans 18 amino acids. Germline trimming cut 0 bases from V and 4 bases from J; bases unmatched to any gene: 13. Germline V gene sequence: CDR1 SGHRS, CDR2 YFSETQ. CDR3 DNA sequence: TGCGCCAGCAGCTTGGCTCTATTAGGACAGGGGATAGGAGAGACCCAGTACTTC. Amino acids: CASSLALLGQGIGETQYF.

V and J are TRBV7-3 and TRBJ2-2; D not certain. The CDR3 loop spans 14 amino acids. From germline, CDR1 is SGHTA and CDR2 FQGTGA. V lost 2 bases to trimming and J lost 5 bases, with 9 bases between them. The CDR3 nucleotides are TGTGCCAGCAGCTTAGAGAGGCCGACCGGGGAGCTGTTTTTT. Protein: CASSLERPTGELFF.

The chain has TRBV19 and TRBJ2-1; TRBD2 matches at 15 bases. V lost 3 bases, J lost 8 bases, and 2 bases stayed unmatched. The CDR3 is 15 residues long. CDR1 is LNHDA, CDR2 SQIVND, per germline (reference sequence). The CDR3 reads CASSIGTSGGHEQFF. The CDR3 nucleotides read TGTGCCAGTAGTATCGGGACTAGCGGGGGGCATGAGCAGTTCTTC.

The gene calls are TRBV7-2 and TRBJ1-1; no definite D call. V lost 1 base and J lost 3, with 18 bases in between. Germline V lookup: CDR1 SGHTA, CDR2 FQGNSA. The CDR3 is 17 amino acids. In DNA form, the CDR3 reads TGTGCCAGCAGCTTAGTGGAGACTTTCCTTTGGTACACTGAAGCTTTCTTT. It translates to CASSLVETFLWYTEAFF.

The CDR3 DNA follows: TGTGCCAGTAGTATAGACTGGATTACCTACGAGCAGTACTTC. Its translation is CASSIDWITYEQYF. The rearrangement joins TRBV19 to TRBJ2-7; D is undetermined. V lost 0 bases and J lost 2, with 8 bases in between. Germline loops: CDR1 LNHDA, CDR2 SQIVND (reference sequence). This CDR3 spans 14 amino acids.

The gene calls are TRBV7-2 and TRBJ2-7; no firm D call. The CDR3 is 15 amino acids. The germline V gene encodes CDR1 SGHTA and CDR2 FQGNSA. The V and J ends lost 1 base and 1 base respectively, with 11 bases between them. The CDR3 region is CASSLGLGMSYEQYF. In nucleotides, the CDR3 is TGTGCCAGCAGCTTAGGCCTGGGAATGTCCTACGAGCAGTACTTC.

The genes are TRBV5-6 and TRBJ2-7, with TRBD2 matching 7 bases. The CDR3 totals 16 residues. V dropped 0 bases and J dropped 3; count of bases not matched to a gene: 9. CDR1 is SGHDT, CDR2 YYEEEE, per germline. This chain's CDR3 is CASSLVPAGPLYEQYF. The CDR3 DNA is TGTGCCAGCAGCTTGGTTCCAGCGGGACCCCTCTACGAGCAGTACTTC.

This sequence joins TRBV6-4 and TRBJ2-1; D gene uncertain. V shed 2 bases and J shed 3 bases, with 5 bases lying between them. Germline assignment: CDR1 MRHNA and CDR2 SNTAGT. CDR3 length: 13 residues. The CDR3 loop reads CASSDGRYNEQFF. The CDR3 DNA follows: TGTGCCAGCAGTGACGGCCGCTACAATGAGCAGTTCTTC.

This clone was seen a handful of times. The V and J genes are TRBV6-6 and TRBJ1-2, with a tentative D call TRBD1 (5 bases). CDR1 and CDR2 from the germline V gene are MNHNY and SVGAGI (reference sequence). Deletions cut 5 bases from V and 2 bases from J, with 15 bases between. The CDR3 covers 15 residues. CDR3 bases: TGTGCCAGCAGTGCACCGGGACTAAGAAACTATGGCTACACCTTC. Encoded protein: CASSAPGLRNYGYTF.

This chain connects TRBV4-1 to TRBJ2-1; TRBD2 agrees at 10 bases. In germline, CDR1 is MGHRA, CDR2 YSYEKL. Germline trimming cut 0 bases from V and 1 base from J; bases unmatched to any gene: 9. The length of the CDR3 is 19 residues. The CDR3 is CASSQDYSSGSISYNEQFF. The CDR3 DNA sequence: TGCGCCAGCAGCCAAGATTATTCTAGCGGGAGCATATCCTACAATGAGCAGTTCTTC.

The chain carries TRBV11-3 and TRBJ2-5; D call uncertain. The CDR3 is made up of 13 amino acids. Trimming removed 5 bases at V and 5 bases at J, with 12 bases between. Per the germline V gene, CDR1 is SGHNT and CDR2 is YENEEA. CDR3 DNA: TGTGCCAGCAGCCTTTCGCTTGGTGAGACCCAGTACTTC. Its translation: CASSLSLGETQYF. Variable domain in full (rest from reference TRBV11-3 and TRBJ2-5): EAGVVQSPRYKIIEKKQPVAFWCNPISGHNTLYWYLQNLGQGPELLIRYENEEAVDDSQLPKDRFSAERLKGVDSTLKIQPAELGDSAVYLCASSLSLGETQYFGPGTRLLVL.

V is TRBV9 and J is TRBJ1-2; 11 bases are shared with TRBD1. The CDR3 has 16 amino acids. CDR1 SGDLS and CDR2 YYNGEE come from the germline V gene. V lost 2 bases to trimming and J lost 6 bases; unmatched junction nucleotides: 9. CDR3 nucleotide sequence: TGTGCCAGCAGCGTTCGCGGGACAGGGGGATTTGATGGCTACACCTTC. This codes for CASSVRGTGGFDGYTF.

The chain is built from TRBV6-1 and TRBJ1-1; D ambiguous. This CDR3 is built from 13 residues. V was clipped by 7 bases and J by 5 bases, with 14 bases between them. CDR1 MNHNS and CDR2 SASEGT come from the germline V gene. The CDR3 nucleotides read TGTGCCAGCAACTCGTATAGAGGGACTGAAGCTTTCTTT. Translated, it gives CASNSYRGTEAFF.